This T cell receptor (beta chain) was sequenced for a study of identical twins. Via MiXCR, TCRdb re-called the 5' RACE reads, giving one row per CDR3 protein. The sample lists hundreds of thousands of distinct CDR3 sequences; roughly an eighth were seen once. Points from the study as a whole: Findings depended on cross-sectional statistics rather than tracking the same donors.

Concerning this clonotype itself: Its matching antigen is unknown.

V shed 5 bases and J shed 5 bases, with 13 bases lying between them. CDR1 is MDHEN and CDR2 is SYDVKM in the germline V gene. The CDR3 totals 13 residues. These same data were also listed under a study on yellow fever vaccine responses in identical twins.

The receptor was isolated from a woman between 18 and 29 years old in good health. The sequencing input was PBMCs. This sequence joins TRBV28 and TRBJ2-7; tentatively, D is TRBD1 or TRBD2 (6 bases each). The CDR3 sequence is CASSVQGGHEQYF. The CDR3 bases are TGTGCCAGCAGTGTACAGGGAGGCCACGAGCAGTACTTC.